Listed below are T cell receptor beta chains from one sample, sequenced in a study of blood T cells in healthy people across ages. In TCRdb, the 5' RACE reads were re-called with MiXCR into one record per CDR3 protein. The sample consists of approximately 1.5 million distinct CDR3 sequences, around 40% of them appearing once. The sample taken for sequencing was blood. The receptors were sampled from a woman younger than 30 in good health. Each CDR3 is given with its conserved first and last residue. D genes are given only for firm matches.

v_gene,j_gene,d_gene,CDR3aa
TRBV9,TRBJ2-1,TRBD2,CASSEGSGRASGYNEQFF
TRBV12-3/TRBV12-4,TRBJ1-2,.,CASSLSETHSYGYTF
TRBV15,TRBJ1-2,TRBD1,CATSVDRASYGYTF
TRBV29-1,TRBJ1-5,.,CSVMFTVNQPQHF
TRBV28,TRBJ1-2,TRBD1,CASSYPLGQTSNYGYTF
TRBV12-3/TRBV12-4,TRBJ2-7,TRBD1,CASSFYSGTGGSEQYF
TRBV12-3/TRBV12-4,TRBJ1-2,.,CASSFPPTDYGYTF
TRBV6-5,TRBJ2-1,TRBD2,CASRTGLAGAGEQFF
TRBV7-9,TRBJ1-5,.,CASSPRDFLQPQHF
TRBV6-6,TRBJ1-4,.,CASSDDGPNEKLFF
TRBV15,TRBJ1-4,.,CATSRSRTLTNEKLFF
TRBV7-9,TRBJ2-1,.,CASSSSLGKQFF
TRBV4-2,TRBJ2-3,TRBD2,CASSQGGGASGVDTQYF
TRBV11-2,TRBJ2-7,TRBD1,CASSYPGDRATYNEQYF
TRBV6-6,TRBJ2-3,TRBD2,CASSSAGRGATDTQYF
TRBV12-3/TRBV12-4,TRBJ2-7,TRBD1,CASRGLRDRILSYEQYF
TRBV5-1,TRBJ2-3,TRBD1,CASSLRQGATTQYF
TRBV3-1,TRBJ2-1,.,CARTAQPPYNEQFF